This T cell receptor beta chain is from a study of immune evolution from preneoplasia to lung adenocarcinoma. Sequencing was performed with immunoSEQ multiplex PCR; in TCRdb, only in-frame clones are kept and a portion is missing. The data hold about 3,400 clones, with roughly four fifths observed a single time. Premalignant or tumor cells were enriched by macro-dissection after pathologic assessment. The clonotype comes from a person aged 60-79 years with lung adenocarcinoma. Sequenced: FFPE minimally invasive lung adenocarcinoma tissue.

CDR3 sequence: CASSEMLDSGTDTQYF. Here the CDR3 DNA reads TGTGCCAGCAGTGAAATGCTGGATTCGGGCACAGATACGCAGTATTTT. The chain links TRBV6-1 to TRBJ2-3, with no clear D. CDR1 and CDR2 from the germline V gene are MNHNS and SASEGT. The V gene lost 2 bases and the J gene lost 1 base, with 13 bases spanning the gap. This CDR3 contains 16 residues.